The T cell receptor beta chain under discussion was sequenced for a study of control samples from healthy donors and cancer patients (dated by TCRdb to 2018 to 2021). Of note for this clone: There is no known antigen for this receptor. One base away there is no much larger clone; base qualities are not given. Other DNA sequences in this sample translate to the same CDR3.

Library preparation used the immunoSEQ multiplex PCR assay. As stored in TCRdb, this immuneACCESS dataset retains in-frame rearrangements with V and J assigned. A fraction of the clones does not appear; measured against another copy, unresolved V genes explain less than half of the discrepancy, and the remainder lacks a known reason. For this sample the table gives roughly 52,000 clones, of which roughly 94% were detected only once. Together, the top ten hold less than 2.5% of the sample. Sequencing was performed on blood. The TCR was taken from a man in his thirties or forties in good health.

In nucleotide form, the sequence is TGTGCCAGCAGTTTCGGGGGCAGGACAGATACGCAGTATTTT. This is translated as CASSFGGRTDTQYF. The rearrangement combines TRBV28 with TRBJ2-3; the D gene cannot be resolved beyond TRBD1 or TRBD2, each matching 6 bases. The CDR3 contains 14 residues, cysteine and phenylalanine counted. The kept DNA is CDR3 alone, 42 bases in frame from the first base. CDR1 and CDR2 were assigned from the germline V gene as MDHEN and SYDVKM. Trimming costs V 3 bases and J 3 bases, and their ends lie 10 bases apart.